This TCR beta chain was observed in a study of T cells in Graves' hyperthyroidism and ophthalmopathy. This clonotype was detected only a few times. Amplification of TCR beta CDR3 regions was performed using RNA transcripts as template. HTBI primers drove first-round RT-PCR of the TCR CDR3. Each CDR3 protein is one row after TCRdb ran MiXCR on the multiplex PCR reads. Of approximately 700,000 distinct CDR3 sequences listed, less than 45% are singletons. Trimming stripped 3 bases from V and 0 bases from J, with 12 bases between. The CDR3 totals 15 residues. Looked up from germline, CDR1 is DFQATT and CDR2 is SNEGSKA (reference sequence).

This chain joins TRBV20-1 and TRBJ1-3, with D uncertain. The sample taken for sequencing was peripheral blood or thyroid tissue (not recorded which). The receptor was derived from an adult man with Graves' disease, either hyperthyroidism or ophthalmopathy (not recorded which). The CDR3 DNA follows: TGCAGTGCTAGGGCCTCTAGTGGCTCTGGAAACACCATATATTTT. Translation: CSARASSGSGNTIYF.